This T cell receptor beta chain was found in a study of blood T cell repertoires in COVID-19. Germline CDR1 reads SEHNR; CDR2 reads FQNEAQ (reference sequence). Trimming shortened V by 2 bases and J by 4 bases, and 12 bases separated the two germline ends. The CDR3 contains 15 residues. Sequencing used immunoSEQ multiplex PCR; TCRdb keeps in-frame clones, though not all of them. This sample has 29,000 or so clones, with more than 80% found just once. The genes are TRBV7-9 and TRBJ2-1, with D possibly matching TRBD2 (6 bases). The receptor's source is a man between 60 and 75 years old with acute or convalescent COVID-19. Material for sequencing was peripheral blood. CDR3 sequence: CASSLQAGFYNEQFF. For the CDR3, the DNA is TGTGCCAGCAGCTTACAAGCGGGCTTTTACAATGAGCAGTTCTTC. Full variable domain (rest looked up from reference TRBV7-9 and TRBJ2-1): DTGVSQNPRHKITKRGQNVTFRCDPISEHNRLYWYRQTLGQGPEFLTYFQNEAQLEKSRLLSDRFSAERPKGSFSTLEIQRTEQGDSAMYLCASSLQAGFYNEQFFGPGTRLTVL.